The 29 T cell receptor beta chains listed next were all sequenced from one sample in a study of human T cells and chemical hapten exposure. TCRdb fed the RACE reads into MiXCR, producing one record per CDR3 protein. The sample consists of 79,000 or so distinct CDR3 sequences, 10% of them appearing once. Indicated time point: patch test 1, 2 weeks after DPC sensitization. Indicated treatment: therapeutic diphenylcyclopropenone sensitization with weekly scalp DPC. The material sequenced was whole blood, taken in connection with sensitization to the hapten diphenylcyclopropenone (DPC). The receptors here all came from a woman in her forties or fifties with alopecia areata. Some clones in this sample may be carry-over from other donors' samples.

This sequence joins TRBV7-3 and TRBJ2-3; TRBD2 agrees at 7 bases. The germline V gene encodes CDR1 SGHTA and CDR2 FQGTGA. The CDR3 runs 18 residues. Trimming removed 2 bases from V and 2 bases from J; junction bases left unmatched: 13. CDR3 protein: CASSLGAGRLANTDTQYF. In DNA form, the CDR3 reads TGTGCCAGCAGCTTAGGGGCCGGGAGGCTAGCGAACACAGATACGCAGTATTTT.

This clonotype was counted a few times. V gene TRBV7-3 combines with J gene TRBJ2-3; TRBD1 might be the D (5 bases). Trimming took off 1 base at V and 4 bases at J, with 9 bases between the two ends. Germline loops: CDR1 SGHTA, CDR2 FQGTGA. The CDR3 contains 14 residues. CDR3 in amino acids: CASSLMGQPDTQYF. The DNA for the CDR3 is TGTGCCAGCAGCTTAATGGGGCAGCCAGATACGCAGTATTTT.

This clonotype was counted once. This sequence joins TRBV28 and TRBJ1-6; the match to TRBD1 covers 7 bases. CDR3 length: 16 amino acids. The germline V gene has CDR1 MDHEN and CDR2 SYDVKM. After removal of 5 bases from V and 4 bases from J, the junction contained 8 bases not matched to a gene. The CDR3 DNA follows: TGTGCCAGCAGTGTACAGGGGACTCCTTATAATTCACCCCTCCACTTT. Amino acids: CASSVQGTPYNSPLHF.

The chain employs TRBV9 and TRBJ2-7; no reliable D call. Trimming left V 1 base short and J 7 bases short, with 18 bases between. CDR1 SGDLS and CDR2 YYNGEE come from the germline V gene. The CDR3 length is 15 residues. The CDR3 region is CASSVLPGPVPEQYF. The CDR3 nucleotides read TGTGCCAGCAGCGTACTACCAGGCCCGGTACCGGAGCAGTACTTC.

The CDR3 DNA sequence: TGTGCCAGCAGTTCAGGGGTGACTGAAGCTTTCTTT. Protein product: CASSSGVTEAFF. This chain joins TRBV6-2 or TRBV6-3 and TRBJ1-1, with D perhaps TRBD1 (6 bases). With 4 bases removed from V and 5 bases from J, the gap between germline ends came to 8 bases. The CDR3 extends over 12 amino acids. CDR1 and CDR2 (germline): MNHEY, SVGEGT.

There are many counts of this clonotype. The rearrangement joins TRBV9 to TRBJ1-1, with a tentative D call TRBD1 (5 bases). This CDR3 spans 14 amino acids. V was pared by 6 bases and J by 5 bases, with 17 bases between. Germline values: CDR1 SGDLS, CDR2 YYNGEE. CDR3 bases: TGTGCCAGCACCCAGGCAGGGACGGGGACTGAAGCTTTCTTT. Its translation is CASTQAGTGTEAFF.

The chain couples TRBV5-1 to TRBJ2-3; D not certain. Trimming removed 0 bases at V and 1 base at J, with 9 bases between. The germline gives CDR1 SGHRS, CDR2 YFSETQ. CDR3 length: 15 residues. The CDR3 region has the DNA TGCGCCAGCAGCTTGGTCGGCCGCGGCACAGATACGCAGTATTTT. The encoded protein is CASSLVGRGTDTQYF.

A few counts support this clonotype. The rearrangement joins TRBV6-2 or TRBV6-3 to TRBJ1-3; D perhaps matches TRBD1 (6 bases). Germline V gene lookup returns CDR1 MNHEY and CDR2 SVGEGT. The CDR3 has 15 amino acids. The ends were cut back, 6 bases at V and 0 bases at J, with 12 bases in the middle. The CDR3 loop reads CASRMDRTSGNTIYF. CDR3 bases: TGTGCCAGCAGGATGGACAGAACCTCTGGAAACACCATATATTTT.

Only a few counts were recorded for this clonotype. J is TRBJ2-3 and V is TRBV15; D remains ambiguous. The CDR3 covers 15 residues. Germline CDR1 LNHNV, CDR2 YYDKDF (reference sequence). The ends were cut back, 5 bases at V and 0 bases at J, with 12 bases in the middle. CDR3: CATSARPPSTDTQYF. CDR3 sequence (DNA): TGTGCCACCAGCGCCCGCCCCCCTAGCACAGATACGCAGTATTTT.

The chain recombines TRBV19 with TRBJ2-7; 9 positions match TRBD1. The junction had 7 bases not matched to a gene; V was cut back by 4 bases and J by 6 bases. CDR3 length equals 14 residues. Per the germline V gene, CDR1 is LNHDA and CDR2 is SQIVND (reference sequence). CDR3 in amino acids: CASSTTGTGPEQYF. CDR3 DNA sequence: TGTGCCAGTAGTACCACCGGGACAGGGCCCGAGCAGTACTTC.

There are many counts of this clonotype. The chain combines TRBV24-1 with TRBJ2-1, with D possibly being TRBD2 (6 bases). There are 12 residues in the CDR3. The V end lost 3 bases, the J end lost 9 bases, and 8 bases lay between the germline ends. The V gene's germline CDR1 is KGHDR and CDR2 SFDVKD. This chain's CDR3 is CATSDTSLEQFF. CDR3 sequence (DNA): TGTGCCACCAGTGATACTAGCCTTGAGCAGTTCTTC.

In its sample, this clonotype was seen many times. V is TRBV7-8 and J is TRBJ1-5, with TRBD1 identical over 9 bases. V was pared by 7 bases and J by 6 bases, with 4 bases of the junction left unmatched. Germline loops: CDR1 SGHVS, CDR2 FQNEAQ. The CDR3 length is 13 residues. CDR3: CASNDRGAQPQHF. In DNA form, the CDR3 reads TGTGCCAGCAACGACAGGGGGGCTCAGCCCCAGCATTTT.

This chain links TRBV29-1 with TRBJ2-7; D is ambiguous. This CDR3 has 11 amino acids. Trimming cost V 0 bases and J 8 bases, with 8 bases left between them. Germline loops: CDR1 SQVTM, CDR2 ANQGSEA. The CDR3 protein is CSVEEGHKQYF. The CDR3 DNA reads as TGCAGCGTTGAAGAAGGTCACAAGCAGTACTTC.

Within the sample, this clonotype is medium-sized (0.01 to 0.1%). The chain uses TRBV29-1 and TRBJ2-7, with 9 nucleotides matching TRBD1. Trimming at V came to 4 bases and at J to 6 bases, leaving 7 bases not matched to a gene. Germline V gives CDR1 SQVTM, CDR2 ANQGSEA. The CDR3 is made up of 13 amino acids. The DNA for the CDR3 is TGCAGCGTTGTATGGGACAGGGAAGGCGAGCAGTACTTC. Translation: CSVVWDREGEQYF.

The gene calls are TRBV5-4 and TRBJ2-5; D is perhaps TRBD2 (5 bases). The CDR3 has 13 amino acids. V lost 0 bases to trimming and J lost 9 bases, with 12 bases between them. Per germline, CDR1 SGHNT and CDR2 YYREEE (reference sequence). The CDR3 DNA is TGTGCCAGCAGCTTGGGACACTCCGGGGCCCAGTACTTC. Encoded protein: CASSLGHSGAQYF.

This clonotype was seen a handful of times. In DNA, the CDR3 is TGCAGCGTTTCCCCCCGACAGGGGGCTTTCTTT. Translation gives CSVSPRQGAFF. V and J are TRBV29-1 and TRBJ1-1; 8 bases are a match to TRBD1. There are 11 residues in the CDR3. Looked up from germline, CDR1 is SQVTM and CDR2 is ANQGSEA. J lost 11 bases, V lost 5 bases, and 7 bases had no gene match.

The table lists this clonotype with many counts. J is TRBJ2-6 and V is TRBV5-1, with TRBD1 matching 7 bases. The CDR3 sequence is 15 residues long. Germline-derived CDR1 and CDR2 are SGHRS and YFSETQ. The V and J ends lost 4 bases and 2 bases, in that order; junction bases with no gene match: 3. CDR3 sequence (DNA): TGCGCCAGCAGCAGAGACAGGGCTGGGGCCAACGTCCTGACTTTC. It yields the protein CASSRDRAGANVLTF. Full variable domain (rest looked up from reference TRBV5-1 and TRBJ2-6): KAGVTQTPRYLIKTRGQQVTLSCSPISGHRSVSWYQQTPGQGLQFLFEYFSETQRNKGNFPGRFSGRQFSNSRSEMNVSTLELGDSALYLCASSRDRAGANVLTFGAGSRLTVL.

This clonotype was counted between two and nine times. The chain has TRBV5-5 and TRBJ2-7; the D gene is possibly TRBD1 (5 bases). Germline V gene lookup returns CDR1 SGHKS and CDR2 YYEKEE (reference sequence). This CDR3 contains 14 residues. Trimming left V 3 bases short and J 2 bases short, with 12 bases between. CDR3 bases: TGTGCCAGCAGCTCGACAGTTCTCACCTACGAGCAGTACTTC. Translation gives CASSSTVLTYEQYF.

The chain uses TRBV7-2 and TRBJ2-5, with D unclear. Germline V gene lookup returns CDR1 SGHTA and CDR2 FQGNSA. V was cut by 0 bases and J by 5 bases, with 13 bases left in between. The CDR3 spans 15 residues. CDR3 sequence (DNA): TGTGCCAGCAGCTTAGCCCCCGCCATACCTGAGACCCAGTACTTC. Translating gives CASSLAPAIPETQYF. The complete variable domain, with remaining parts taken from reference TRBV7-2 and TRBJ2-5, reads GAGVSQSPSNKVTEKGKDVELRCDPISGHTALYWYRQSLGQGLEFLIYFQGNSAPDKSGLPSDRFSAERTGGSVSTLTIQRTQQEDSAVYLCASSLAPAIPETQYFGPGTRLLVL.

This chain uses TRBV29-1 with TRBJ2-1; D gene uncertain. Germline-derived CDR1 and CDR2 are SQVTM and ANQGSEA. The CDR3 sequence is 15 residues long. V was cut by 7 bases and J by 0 bases, with 16 bases left in between. The CDR3 DNA is TGCAGCGCCGTAAAAGGCGCCCCCTCCTACAATGAGCAGTTCTTC. Protein sequence: CSAVKGAPSYNEQFF.

This clonotype was counted at least ten times. CDR3 sequence (DNA): TGCGCCAGCAGCTTGGATGGCCACTCCTATAGGGACACTGAAGCTTTCTTT. Residues: CASSLDGHSYRDTEAFF. The V gene is TRBV5-1, the J gene TRBJ1-1; D remains ambiguous. CDR1 is SGHRS, CDR2 YFSETQ, per germline. V was cut by 0 bases and J by 3 bases, with 18 bases left in between. The CDR3 is made up of 17 amino acids.

This clonotype was observed a handful of times. This sequence joins TRBV6-5 and TRBJ1-1; 11 nucleotides agree with TRBD1. The germline V gene has CDR1 MNHEY and CDR2 SVGAGI. The CDR3 is 15 residues long. V gave up 9 bases and J gave up 7 bases; unmatched junction bases: 13. The CDR3 DNA reads TGTGCCAGTAGCCCGGGGACAGGGGGAAATATTGAAGCTTTCTTT. Translated, it gives CASSPGTGGNIEAFF.

This clonotype was counted at least ten times. The chain employs TRBV28 and TRBJ2-7, with 11 bases that match TRBD2. J lost 0 bases, V lost 6 bases, and 1 base had no gene match. There are 14 residues in the CDR3. CDR1 and CDR2 (germline): MDHEN, SYDVKM. The CDR3 sequence: CASRGLAGSYEQYF. As DNA, the CDR3 is TGTGCCAGCAGAGGACTAGCGGGCTCCTACGAGCAGTACTTC. The whole variable domain, filled in from reference TRBV28 and TRBJ2-7, reads DVKVTQSSRYLVKRTGEKVFLECVQDMDHENMFWYRQDPGLGLRLIYFSYDVKMKEKGDIPEGYSVSREKKERFSLILESASTNQTSMYLCASRGLAGSYEQYFGPGTRLTVT.

This clonotype was picked up a small number of times. The V and J genes are TRBV7-2 and TRBJ2-6; no clear D gene. This CDR3 region has 16 residues. Trimming stripped 0 bases from V and 2 bases from J, with 8 bases between. The germline CDR1 and CDR2 sequences are SGHTA and FQGNSA. The CDR3 nucleotides are TGTGCCAGCAGCTTAGCCGACTCTGCTGGGGCCAACGTCCTGACTTTC. Its translation: CASSLADSAGANVLTF.

In this sample, this clonotype turned up many times. The V gene is TRBV3-1, the J gene TRBJ2-1; the match to TRBD2 covers 13 bases. Germline-derived CDR1 and CDR2 are LGHDT and YNNKEL (reference sequence). V was clipped by 0 bases and J by 4 bases; unmatched bases: 3. There are 17 residues in the CDR3. The CDR3 nucleotides are TGTGCCAGCAGCCAAGAGATGGGACTAGCGGGGTACAATGAGCAGTTCTTC. It is translated as CASSQEMGLAGYNEQFF.

The gene calls are TRBV6-6 and TRBJ1-3; D ambiguous. CDR1 is MNHNY and CDR2 is SVGAGI in the germline V gene (reference sequence). The CDR3 length is 16 residues. V shed 7 bases and J shed 0 bases, with 16 bases lying between them. The CDR3 reads CASTFSDRSSGNTIYF. The CDR3 nucleotides read TGTGCCAGCACCTTCTCGGACCGCAGCTCTGGAAACACCATATATTTT.

CDR3 sequence (DNA): TGTGCCAGCAGTTTCGGACAGGGGATTGAGACCCAGTACTTC. Amino acid sequence: CASSFGQGIETQYF. The chain joins TRBV6-5 to TRBJ2-5, with 9 nucleotides matching TRBD1. Germline values: CDR1 MNHEY, CDR2 SVGAGI. The CDR3 has 14 residues. The V segment lost 4 bases and the J segment 5 bases; nucleotides outside the gene matches: 5.

This clonotype appeared a few times. V gene TRBV5-1 combines with J gene TRBJ2-2; 7 bases are a match to TRBD1. The CDR3 is 15 amino acids. The germline gives CDR1 SGHRS, CDR2 YFSETQ. Trimming at V came to 3 bases and at J to 2 bases, leaving 4 bases not matched to a gene. CDR3 DNA sequence: TGCGCCAGCAGCTCCGGACAGGCTAACACCGGGGAGCTGTTTTTT. Translation gives CASSSGQANTGELFF.

This chain's CDR3 is CSAVRGADTQYF. CDR3 DNA: TGCAGTGCTGTCCGTGGCGCAGATACGCAGTATTTT. The chain employs TRBV20-1 and TRBJ2-3; no clear D. Germline V lookup: CDR1 DFQATT, CDR2 SNEGSKA (reference sequence). The V end lost 5 bases, the J end lost 4 bases, and 10 bases lay between the germline ends. The CDR3 extends over 12 amino acids.